Following are 9 T cell receptor beta chains from one sample sequenced in a study of CD8 T cells in Susac syndrome. cDNA came from about 0.46 to 1 ug RNA primed by random hexamers. TCRdb re-analysed the immunoSEQ multiplex PCR reads in MiXCR, keeping a single row per CDR3 protein. The table includes 180,000 or so distinct CDR3 sequences, more than 90% detected once. Source material: CD4+ T cells from PBMCs. Source of these receptors: a human donor in good health.

V and J are TRBV25-1 and TRBJ2-1; 10 positions agree with TRBD1. This CDR3 region has 15 residues. V lost 5 bases, J lost 5 bases, and 6 bases stayed unmatched. CDR1 and CDR2 (germline): MGHDK, SYGVNS. This chain's CDR3 is CASSPGGQGNNEQFF. In nucleotides, the CDR3 is TGTGCCAGCAGTCCTGGGGGACAGGGGAACAATGAGCAGTTCTTC.

The chain uses TRBV3-1 and TRBJ2-5; D not resolved. V was clipped by 3 bases and J by 3 bases, with 14 bases between them. The CDR3 spans 15 residues. Per germline, CDR1 LGHDT and CDR2 YNNKEL (reference sequence). CDR3 protein: CASSHGTTDEETQYF. CDR3 sequence (DNA): TGTGCCAGCAGCCACGGAACGACGGACGAAGAGACCCAGTACTTC.

The V gene is TRBV28, the J gene TRBJ1-2, with D tentatively TRBD1 (6 bases). This CDR3 is built from 13 residues. The germline V gene has CDR1 MDHEN and CDR2 SYDVKM. Trimming removed 5 bases at V and 8 bases at J, with 15 bases between. In DNA form, the CDR3 reads TGTGCCAGCAGTCTCCAGGGGCTCGGGGGCTACACCTTC. Amino acid sequence: CASSLQGLGGYTF.

The chain carries TRBV11-2 and TRBJ1-2; TRBD1 agrees at 7 bases. CDR3 length: 15 residues. Germline V gene sequence: CDR1 SGHAT, CDR2 FQNNGV. V shed 5 bases and J 2 bases; nucleotides not matched to a gene: 8. This CDR3 reads CASSALDRRNYGYTF. The CDR3 coding sequence is TGTGCCAGCAGCGCCCTGGACAGGAGGAACTATGGCTACACCTTC.

This clonotype was picked up one time. J is TRBJ2-5 and V is TRBV6-1, with TRBD2 as a possible D gene (5 bases). There are 15 residues in the CDR3. Germline CDR1 is MNHNS and CDR2 is SASEGT. V dropped 1 base and J dropped 3 bases, with 12 bases sitting between them. The CDR3 DNA is TGTGCCAGCAGTGAAGGGCGGGCGCTTGAAGAGACCCAGTACTTC. Its translation: CASSEGRALEETQYF.

This chain uses TRBV4-3 with TRBJ2-7; 8 positions match TRBD2. CDR1 and CDR2 (germline): LGHNA, YSLEER. The CDR3 length is 15 residues. V shed 1 base, J shed 3 bases, and the junction held 5 bases outside the gene matches. DNA for the CDR3: TGCGCCAGCAGCCAAGTCGGCGGGGGGATCTACGAGCAGTACTTC. Amino acid sequence: CASSQVGGGIYEQYF.

CDR3 loop: CASSLGRGTFYGYTF. As DNA, the CDR3 is TGTGCCAGCAGCTTGGGAAGGGGGACGTTCTATGGCTACACCTTC. This chain links TRBV5-6 with TRBJ1-2; tentatively, D is TRBD1 (6 bases). V was cut by 0 bases and J by 4 bases, with 13 bases left in between. From germline, CDR1 is SGHDT and CDR2 YYEEEE. The CDR3 covers 15 residues.

J is TRBJ2-7 and V is TRBV3-1, with TRBD1 as a possible D gene (6 bases). Germline assignment: CDR1 LGHDT and CDR2 YNNKEL (reference sequence). This CDR3 region has 12 residues. The V gene lost 7 bases and the J gene lost 6 bases, with 13 bases spanning the gap. CDR3 DNA sequence: TGTGCCAGCAACAAGGGGGATAGCGAGCAGTACTTC. It yields the protein CASNKGDSEQYF.

This sequence joins TRBV19 and TRBJ2-3, with a tentative D call TRBD2 (6 bases). V dropped 4 bases and J dropped 2 bases, with 16 bases sitting between them. Germline V CDR1 and CDR2: LNHDA, SQIVND (reference sequence). CDR3 length: 16 residues. Here the CDR3 DNA reads TGTGCCAGTAGTACGCCGGGACTGCGAAACACAGATACGCAGTATTTT. This gives the protein CASSTPGLRNTDTQYF.